One sample yielded the 19 T cell receptor beta chains listed below, sequenced in a study of beta chain features in type 1 diabetes. As every portion of the isolated RNA was reverse transcribed, the sequencing read expressed TCRB transcripts. The assay was immunoSEQ multiplex PCR, and TCRdb's table has in-frame clones only and misses some. Counted here are under 400,000 clones, about 18% occurring once; the ten biggest clones make up around 0.045%. The specimen sequenced was naive CD4+ T cells from blood. These receptors were obtained from a woman between 18 and 30 years old in good health.

J is TRBJ2-7 and V is TRBV4-1; 10 bases agree with TRBD1. The trim removed 1 base at V and 4 bases at J, leaving 4 bases unmatched. CDR1 is MGHRA and CDR2 is YSYEKL in the germline V gene. The CDR3 runs to 15 residues. For the CDR3, the DNA is TGCGCCAGCAGCCAAGCGGGACAGGGGATTTACGAGCAGTACTTC. It codes for CASSQAGQGIYEQYF.

This clone occurred a few times. The chain joins TRBV25-1 to TRBJ1-1, with a possible D match to TRBD1 (5 bases). Germline assignment: CDR1 MGHDK and CDR2 SYGVNS. The CDR3 consists of 14 residues. The V end was cut by 2 bases, the J end by 1 base, with 8 bases between. The CDR3, as DNA: TGTGCCAGCAGTGAACAGGGAGGGAACACTGAAGCTTTCTTT. Its translation is CASSEQGGNTEAFF. The whole variable domain, remainder taken from reference TRBV25-1 and TRBJ1-1, is EADIYQTPRYLVIGTGKKITLECSQTMGHDKMYWYQQDPGMELHLIHYSYGVNSTEKGDLSSESTVSRIRTEHFPLTLESARPSHTSQYLCASSEQGGNTEAFFGQGTRLTVV.

This clone was observed a few times. This chain connects TRBV10-3 to TRBJ2-7; D might be TRBD2 (6 bases). This CDR3 region has 13 residues. With 4 bases removed from V and 5 bases from J, the gap between germline ends came to 12 bases. The germline gives CDR1 ENHRY, CDR2 SYGVKD. CDR3: CAISVALANEQYF. The DNA for the CDR3 is TGTGCCATCAGTGTAGCACTAGCAAACGAGCAGTACTTC.

This clone has more than one count but fewer than ten. V and J are TRBV9 and TRBJ2-3, with a weak D call TRBD2 (6 bases). In germline, CDR1 is SGDLS, CDR2 YYNGEE. The CDR3 loop spans 15 amino acids. V was trimmed by 4 bases and J by 0 bases, leaving 12 bases between them. CDR3 loop: CASSLGTLSTDTQYF. CDR3 coding DNA: TGTGCCAGCAGCCTCGGGACTCTTAGCACAGATACGCAGTATTTT.

This chain uses TRBV6-5 with TRBJ2-7, with a tentative D call TRBD2 (6 bases). Germline V gene data show CDR1 as MNHEY and CDR2 as SVGAGI. The V gene lost 6 bases and the J gene lost 3 bases, with 12 bases spanning the gap. CDR3 length: 13 residues. CDR3 in DNA: TGTGCCAGCAGGCGGGACTCCCTCTACGAGCAGTACTTC. Translation: CASRRDSLYEQYF.

This clone was found a few times. This chain connects TRBV5-1 to TRBJ2-6; tentative D call: TRBD1 (6 bases). V was trimmed by 4 bases and J by 2 bases, leaving 19 bases between them. Per the germline V gene, CDR1 is SGHRS and CDR2 is YFSETQ. This CDR3 comprises 18 residues. The CDR3 region has the DNA TGCGCCAGCAGCCTAGAGCCCACAGGGACGCCTGGGGCCAACGTCCTGACTTTC. Translation: CASSLEPTGTPGANVLTF.

A few counts support this clone. The chain employs TRBV5-1 and TRBJ2-1, with 11 positions matching TRBD2. CDR3 size: 16 residues. CDR1 SGHRS and CDR2 YFSETQ come from the germline V gene. The junction had 4 bases not matched to a gene; V was cut back by 1 base and J by 4 bases. CDR3 bases: TGCGCCAGCAGCTTGCCCGGGACTAGCGGTTACAATGAGCAGTTCTTC. Amino acids: CASSLPGTSGYNEQFF.

The chain uses TRBV29-1 and TRBJ1-2; D gene uncertain. The CDR3 length is 11 residues. Germline lookup yields CDR1 SQVTM and CDR2 ANQGSEA. Trimming pared 5 bases from V and 8 bases from J, leaving 12 bases between. This chain's CDR3 is CSVQATWGYTF. CDR3 DNA sequence: TGCAGCGTTCAGGCAACCTGGGGCTACACCTTC.

The chain joins TRBV5-1 to TRBJ2-7, with 8 bases that match TRBD1. V lost 5 bases, J lost 3 bases, and 7 bases stayed unmatched. The CDR3 spans 14 residues. The germline CDR1 and CDR2 sequences are SGHRS and YFSETQ. This chain's CDR3 is CASREAGGFYEQYF. Written as DNA, the CDR3 is TGCGCCAGCAGGGAGGCAGGGGGCTTCTACGAGCAGTACTTC.

The chain couples TRBV4-2 to TRBJ1-6; D gene unclear. The CDR3 totals 13 residues. V lost 1 base to trimming and J lost 7 bases, with 5 bases between them. Germline CDR1 is LGHNA and CDR2 is YNFKEQ. The CDR3 coding sequence is TGTGCCAGCAGCCAAGGCGGGAATTCACCCCTCCACTTT. It is translated as CASSQGGNSPLHF.

The chain combines TRBV29-1 with TRBJ2-3, with D perhaps matching TRBD1 (5 bases). This CDR3 contains 13 residues. Trimming took off 8 bases at V and 1 base at J, with 13 bases between the two ends. In germline, CDR1 is SQVTM, CDR2 ANQGSEA. The CDR3 DNA reads TGCAGCCCCCGTATACAGGGCACAGATACGCAGTATTTT. This translates into CSPRIQGTDTQYF.

A word on this clone: Other DNA variants within this sample encode the same CDR3. V gene TRBV5-1 combines with J gene TRBJ2-3; tentative D call: TRBD2 (6 bases). The CDR3 runs to 14 residues. Germline V gene lookup returns CDR1 SGHRS and CDR2 YFSETQ. V lost 3 bases to trimming and J lost 5 bases, with 13 bases between them. CDR3 loop: CASSSGTPRDTQYF. The CDR3 DNA follows: TGCGCCAGCAGCTCCGGGACTCCACGAGATACGCAGTATTTT.

This clone showed up just a few times. In nucleotides, the CDR3 is TGTGCCAGCAGCCCGGGACAGATGAACACCGGGGAGCTGTTTTTT. Amino acid sequence: CASSPGQMNTGELFF. The chain has TRBV11-1 and TRBJ2-2; 7 positions match TRBD1. V was pared by 5 bases and J by 1 base, with 4 bases of the junction left unmatched. This CDR3 spans 15 amino acids. Germline V gene data show CDR1 as SGHAT and CDR2 as FQDESV (reference sequence).

This chain joins TRBV9 and TRBJ1-1; a possible D gene is TRBD1 (5 bases). The CDR3 is 20 amino acids. The germline gives CDR1 SGDLS, CDR2 YYNGEE. Trimming removed 2 bases from V and 6 bases from J, with 32 bases in between. CDR3 DNA sequence: TGTGCCAGCAGCGTTATAGGTGTTGGTTTGAGACAGCCTCTCGCCGCTGAAGCTTTCTTT. Translating gives CASSVIGVGLRQPLAAEAFF.

V usage is TRBV4-2 and J usage is TRBJ1-2, with D maybe TRBD1 (5 bases). Germline V lookup: CDR1 LGHNA, CDR2 YNFKEQ. CDR3 length: 14 residues. Trimming took off 1 base at V and 8 bases at J, with 14 bases between the two ends. CDR3 in amino acids: CASSQAGEYGGYTF. CDR3 DNA sequence: TGTGCCAGCAGCCAAGCGGGGGAGTACGGCGGCTACACCTTC.

Only a few counts were recorded for this clone. The gene calls are TRBV7-9 and TRBJ1-2; D is unresolved. The germline V and J ends were trimmed by 4 bases and 2 bases, with 14 bases remaining between them. Germline V CDR1 and CDR2: SEHNR, FQNEAQ (reference sequence). The CDR3 totals 15 residues. CDR3 loop: CASSSNSGENYGYTF. In nucleotides, the CDR3 is TGTGCCAGCAGCTCGAACTCCGGGGAGAACTATGGCTACACCTTC.

Only a few counts were recorded for this clone. The same CDR3 arises from other DNA sequences in this sample as well. The chain recombines TRBV9 with TRBJ1-1; D is unresolved. The length of the CDR3 is 13 residues. CDR1 is SGDLS, CDR2 YYNGEE, per germline. V lost 0 bases, J lost 0 bases, and 3 bases lay in between. The CDR3 DNA follows: TGTGCCAGCAGCGTAGCCGTGAACACTGAAGCTTTCTTT. This gives the protein CASSVAVNTEAFF.

This clone was seen more than once but under ten times. One end of the junction is discordant with germline, which a read error may explain. The rearrangement joins TRBV30 to TRBJ2-5; no definite D call. Looked up from germline, CDR1 is GTSNPN and CDR2 is SVGIG (reference sequence). The CDR3 is 8 amino acids. DNA of the CDR3: TGCTCTTCGGGGACCCAGTACTTC. This gives the protein CSSGTQYF.

V is TRBV30 and J is TRBJ2-4, with TRBD1 identical over 9 bases. The CDR3 spans 14 residues. V gave up 5 bases and J gave up 6 bases; unmatched junction bases: 8. Germline V CDR1 and CDR2: GTSNPN, SVGIG (reference sequence). The CDR3 spells CAWERGTGRNIQYF. CDR3 sequence (DNA): TGTGCCTGGGAACGGGGGACAGGGAGAAACATTCAGTACTTC.